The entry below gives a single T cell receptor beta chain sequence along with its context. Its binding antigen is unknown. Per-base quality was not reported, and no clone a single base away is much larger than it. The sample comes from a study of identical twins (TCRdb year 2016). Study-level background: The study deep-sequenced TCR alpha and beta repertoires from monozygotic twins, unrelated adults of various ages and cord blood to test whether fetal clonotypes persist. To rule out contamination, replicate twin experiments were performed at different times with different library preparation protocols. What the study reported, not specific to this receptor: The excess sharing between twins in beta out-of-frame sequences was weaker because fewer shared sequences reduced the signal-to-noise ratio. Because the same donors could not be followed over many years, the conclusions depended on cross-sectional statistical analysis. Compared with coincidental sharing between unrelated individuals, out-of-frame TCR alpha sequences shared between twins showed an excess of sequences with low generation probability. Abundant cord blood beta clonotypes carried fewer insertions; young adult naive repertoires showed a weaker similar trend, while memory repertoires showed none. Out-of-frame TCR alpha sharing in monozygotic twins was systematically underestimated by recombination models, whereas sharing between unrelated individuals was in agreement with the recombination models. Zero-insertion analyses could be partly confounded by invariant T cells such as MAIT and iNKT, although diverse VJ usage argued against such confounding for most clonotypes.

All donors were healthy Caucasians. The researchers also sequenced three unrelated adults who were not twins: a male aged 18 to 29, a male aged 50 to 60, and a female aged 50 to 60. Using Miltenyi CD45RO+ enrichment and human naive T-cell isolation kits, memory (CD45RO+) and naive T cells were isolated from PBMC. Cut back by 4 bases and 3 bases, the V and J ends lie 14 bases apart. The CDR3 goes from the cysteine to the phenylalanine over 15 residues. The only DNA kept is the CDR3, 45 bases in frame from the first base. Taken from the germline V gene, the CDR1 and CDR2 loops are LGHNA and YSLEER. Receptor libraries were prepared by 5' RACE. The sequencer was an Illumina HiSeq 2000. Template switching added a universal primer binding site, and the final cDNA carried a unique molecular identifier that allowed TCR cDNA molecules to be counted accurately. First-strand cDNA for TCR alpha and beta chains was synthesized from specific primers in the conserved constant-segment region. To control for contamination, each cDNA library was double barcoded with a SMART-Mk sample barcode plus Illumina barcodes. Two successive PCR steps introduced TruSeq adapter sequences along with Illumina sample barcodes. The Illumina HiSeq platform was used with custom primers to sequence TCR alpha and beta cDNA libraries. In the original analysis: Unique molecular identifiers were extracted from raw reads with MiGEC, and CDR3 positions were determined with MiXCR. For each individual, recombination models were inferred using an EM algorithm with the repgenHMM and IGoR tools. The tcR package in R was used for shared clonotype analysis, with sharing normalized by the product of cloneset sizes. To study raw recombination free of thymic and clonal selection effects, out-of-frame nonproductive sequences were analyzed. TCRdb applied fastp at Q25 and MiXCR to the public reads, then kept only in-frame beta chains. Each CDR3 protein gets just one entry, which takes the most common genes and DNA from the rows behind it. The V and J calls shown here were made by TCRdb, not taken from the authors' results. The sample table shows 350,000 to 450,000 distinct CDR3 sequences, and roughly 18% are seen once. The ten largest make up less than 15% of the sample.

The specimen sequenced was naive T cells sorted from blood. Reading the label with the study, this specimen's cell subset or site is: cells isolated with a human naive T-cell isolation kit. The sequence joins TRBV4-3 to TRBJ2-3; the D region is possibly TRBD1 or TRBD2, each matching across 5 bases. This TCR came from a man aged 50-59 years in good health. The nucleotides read TGCGCCAGCAGCCTGAGAATAGAGGGGACAGATACGCAGTATTTT. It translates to CASSLRIEGTDTQYF.